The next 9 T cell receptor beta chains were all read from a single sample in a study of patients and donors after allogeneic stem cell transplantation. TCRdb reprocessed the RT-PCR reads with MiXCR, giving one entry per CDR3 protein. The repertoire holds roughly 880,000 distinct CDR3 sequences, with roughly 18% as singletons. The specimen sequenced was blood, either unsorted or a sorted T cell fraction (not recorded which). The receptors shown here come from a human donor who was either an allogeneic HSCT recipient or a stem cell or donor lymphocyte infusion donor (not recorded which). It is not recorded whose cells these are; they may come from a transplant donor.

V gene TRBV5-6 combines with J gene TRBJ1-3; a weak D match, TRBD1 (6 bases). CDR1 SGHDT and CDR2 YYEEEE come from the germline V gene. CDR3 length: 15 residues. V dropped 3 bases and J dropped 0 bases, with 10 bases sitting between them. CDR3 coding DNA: TGTGCCAGCAGCTCAAAACAGGGCTCTGGAAACACCATATATTTT. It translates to CASSSKQGSGNTIYF.

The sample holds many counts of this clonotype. CDR3 bases: TGTGCCAGCAGTGGGGGAAAGCAAGAGACCCAGTACTTC. This encodes CASSGGKQETQYF. V and J are TRBV12-3 or TRBV12-4 and TRBJ2-5; TRBD1 or TRBD2 may be the D gene (5 bases each). V was cut by 5 bases and J by 2 bases, with 9 bases left in between. CDR3 size: 13 residues.

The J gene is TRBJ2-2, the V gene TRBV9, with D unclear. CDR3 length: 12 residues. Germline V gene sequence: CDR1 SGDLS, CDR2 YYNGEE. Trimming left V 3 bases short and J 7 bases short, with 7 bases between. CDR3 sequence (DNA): TGTGCCAGCAGCGGCCCCCGCGGGGAGCTGTTTTTT. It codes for CASSGPRGELFF. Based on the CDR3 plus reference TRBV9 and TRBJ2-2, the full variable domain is DSGVTQTPKHLITATGQRVTLRCSPRSGDLSVYWYQQSLDQGLQFLIQYYNGEERAKGNILERFSAQQFPDLHSELNLSSLELGDSALYFCASSGPRGELFFGEGSRLTVL.

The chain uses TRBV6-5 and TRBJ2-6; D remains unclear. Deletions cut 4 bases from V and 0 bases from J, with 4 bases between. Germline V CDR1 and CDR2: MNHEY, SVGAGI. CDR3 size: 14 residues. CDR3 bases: TGTGCCAGCAGTTGGGACTCTGGGGCCAACGTCCTGACTTTC. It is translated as CASSWDSGANVLTF.

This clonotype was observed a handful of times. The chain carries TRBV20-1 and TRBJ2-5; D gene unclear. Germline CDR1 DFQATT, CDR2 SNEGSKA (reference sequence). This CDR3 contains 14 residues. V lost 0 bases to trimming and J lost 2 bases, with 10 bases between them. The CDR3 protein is CSARDAKRQETQYF. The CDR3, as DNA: TGCAGTGCTAGAGATGCGAAGAGGCAAGAGACCCAGTACTTC.

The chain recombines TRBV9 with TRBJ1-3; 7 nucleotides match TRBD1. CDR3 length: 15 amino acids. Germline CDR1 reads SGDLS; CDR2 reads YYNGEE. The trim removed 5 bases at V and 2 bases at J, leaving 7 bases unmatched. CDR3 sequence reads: CASSGAGGTGNTIYF. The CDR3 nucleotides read TGTGCCAGCAGTGGAGCAGGGGGAACTGGAAACACCATATATTTT. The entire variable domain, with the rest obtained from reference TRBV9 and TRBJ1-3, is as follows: DSGVTQTPKHLITATGQRVTLRCSPRSGDLSVYWYQQSLDQGLQFLIQYYNGEERAKGNILERFSAQQFPDLHSELNLSSLELGDSALYFCASSGAGGTGNTIYFGEGSWLTVV.

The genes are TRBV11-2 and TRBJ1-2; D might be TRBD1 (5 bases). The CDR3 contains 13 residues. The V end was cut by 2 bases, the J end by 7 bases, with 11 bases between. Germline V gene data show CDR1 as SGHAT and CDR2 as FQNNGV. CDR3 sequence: CASSLPGVIGYTF. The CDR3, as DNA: TGTGCCAGCAGCTTACCGGGGGTGATTGGCTACACCTTC.

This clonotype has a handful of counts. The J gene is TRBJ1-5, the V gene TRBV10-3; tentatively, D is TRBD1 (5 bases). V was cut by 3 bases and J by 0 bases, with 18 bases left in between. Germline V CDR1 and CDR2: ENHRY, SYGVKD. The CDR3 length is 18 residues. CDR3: CAISDRSPRDLSNQPQHF. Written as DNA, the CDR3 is TGTGCCATCAGTGATAGGTCCCCTCGGGACCTTAGCAATCAGCCCCAGCATTTT.

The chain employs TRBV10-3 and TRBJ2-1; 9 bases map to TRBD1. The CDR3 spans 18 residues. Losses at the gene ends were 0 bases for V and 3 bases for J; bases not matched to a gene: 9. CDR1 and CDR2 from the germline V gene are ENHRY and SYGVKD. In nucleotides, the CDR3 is TGTGCCATCAGTGAGTCCGACAGGGGGGTTGGTTTCTACAATGAGCAGTTCTTC. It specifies CAISESDRGVGFYNEQFF.